This T cell receptor beta chain derives from a study of control samples from healthy donors and cancer patients. Data came from immunoSEQ multiplex PCR; TCRdb stores just in-frame clones and leaves some out. The sample holds 95,000 to 150,000 clones, around 94% seen once. V lost 6 bases to trimming and J lost 2 bases, with 14 bases between them. The CDR3 has 15 residues. Germline V lookup: CDR1 MNHEY, CDR2 SVGAGI. This clonotype originated in a man at least 80 years old with head and neck cancer. The chain joins TRBV6-5 to TRBJ1-5; D might be TRBD1 (6 bases). Sequenced material: PBMCs. The CDR3 DNA reads TGTGCCAGCAGGCCGGGACACTTGGGCAATCAGCCCCAGCATTTT. It codes for CASRPGHLGNQPQHF.